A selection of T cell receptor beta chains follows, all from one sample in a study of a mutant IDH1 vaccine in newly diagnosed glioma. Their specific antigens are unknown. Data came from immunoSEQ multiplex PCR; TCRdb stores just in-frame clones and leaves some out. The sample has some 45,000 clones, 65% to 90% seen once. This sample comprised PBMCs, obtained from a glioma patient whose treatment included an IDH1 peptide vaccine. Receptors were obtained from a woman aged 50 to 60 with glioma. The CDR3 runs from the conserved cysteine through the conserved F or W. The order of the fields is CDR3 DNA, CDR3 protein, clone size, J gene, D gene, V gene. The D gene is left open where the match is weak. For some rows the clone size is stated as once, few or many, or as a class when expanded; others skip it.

cdr3_nt: TGTGCCAGCAGTGGCGGGACAGGGTTAGGTGGCTACACCTTC; cdr3_aa: CASSGGTGLGGYTF; clone_size: few; j_call: TRBJ1-2; d_call: TRBD1; v_call: TRBV2
cdr3_nt: TGTGCCAGCAGTTACTCCGGGACGCGTGGCACCGGGGAGCTGTTTTTT; cdr3_aa: CASSYSGTRGTGELFF; clone_size: once; j_call: TRBJ2-2; d_call: NA; v_call: TRBV6-6
cdr3_nt: TGTGCCAGCAGCTTCGGGACAGTACAAGAGACCCAGTACTTC; cdr3_aa: CASSFGTVQETQYF; clone_size: NA; j_call: TRBJ2-5; d_call: TRBD1; v_call: TRBV5-6
cdr3_nt: TGTGCCAGCAGTTGGGGGGCAGGGGCGTTTGGCTACACCTTC; cdr3_aa: CASSWGAGAFGYTF; clone_size: NA; j_call: TRBJ1-2; d_call: NA; v_call: TRBV7-2
cdr3_nt: TGCGCCAGCAGCTTAGCGGTTCGGGAGACCCAGTACTTC; cdr3_aa: CASSLAVRETQYF; clone_size: NA; j_call: TRBJ2-5; d_call: NA; v_call: TRBV5-1
cdr3_nt: TGTGCCAGTAGTAACCGGCGCGGGGAGCTGTTTTTT; cdr3_aa: CASSNRRGELFF; clone_size: NA; j_call: TRBJ2-2; d_call: NA; v_call: TRBV19
cdr3_nt: TGTGCCAGCTCCGAGGCCGACAGGGGGAATGGCTACACCTTC; cdr3_aa: CASSEADRGNGYTF; clone_size: NA; j_call: TRBJ1-2; d_call: TRBD1; v_call: TRBV18
cdr3_nt: TGCGCCAGCAGGTCAGGGGAAACCTATGGCTACACCTTC; cdr3_aa: CASRSGETYGYTF; clone_size: NA; j_call: TRBJ1-2; d_call: NA; v_call: TRBV5-1
cdr3_nt: TGTGCCAGCAGGCTCTCTTCGGGGTTGAACACTGAAGCTTTCTTT; cdr3_aa: CASRLSSGLNTEAFF; clone_size: once; j_call: TRBJ1-1; d_call: NA; v_call: TRBV2
cdr3_nt: TGTGCCAGCAGCTTGGAGCGCGCAGGCCGCTATGGCTACACCTTC; cdr3_aa: CASSLERAGRYGYTF; clone_size: NA; j_call: TRBJ1-2; d_call: NA; v_call: TRBV5-6